This T cell receptor beta chain was sequenced in a study of blood T cell repertoires in COVID-19. Between the trimmed V and J ends, which lost 3 bases and 5 bases, there was a span of 16 bases. The CDR3 has 14 residues. Germline V gene lookup returns CDR1 DFQATT and CDR2 SNEGSKA (reference sequence). This clone was seen only once. Profiled with immunoSEQ multiplex PCR; TCRdb holds only in-frame clones, not every one. The sample holds approximately 250,000 clones, 80% to 90% seen once. The source is a man in his thirties or forties with active or convalescent COVID-19. The V and J genes are TRBV20-1 and TRBJ1-2; tentatively, D is TRBD1 (5 bases). The sample was peripheral blood. As DNA, the CDR3 is TGCAGTGCTAGTTCGGGGGACTGGAATTATGGCTACACCTTC. Its translation: CSASSGDWNYGYTF.